The sequence of this TCR beta chain was determined in a study of vaccination effects on CD4 cells after COVID-19. Notes on this clone: Its matching antigen is unknown.

General study results and limits: Pronounced clonal contraction occurred in clones induced by infection and by vaccine late after vaccination.

Some clones are missing from TCRdb's copy, which holds only in-frame ones; the method was immunoSEQ multiplex PCR. The sample holds tens of thousands of clones, approximately 82% seen once. The germline CDR1 and CDR2 sequences are SGHRS and YFSETQ. The CDR3 contains 15 residues. J lost 5 bases, V lost 4 bases, and 11 bases had no gene match. With the ViraFEST assay, the study expanded antigen-specific CD4+ T cells using viral peptide pools, then sequenced them. Once cultured for roughly 10 days, the cells underwent separation to obtain CD4+ T cells. Participants got two doses of BNT162b2 or mRNA-1273 vaccine. Neither prior SARS-CoV-2 infection nor positive nucleocapsid antibodies were present in the vaccine recipients. Two million PBMC per well were cultured with 9 to 10 IU/ml IL-2 and roughly 11 ug/ml peptides. Replacing half the medium with IL-2 medium was done on days 3 and 7.

The chain recombines TRBV5-1 with TRBJ2-5; 7 bases are shared with TRBD1. Sequencing was performed on CD4+ T cells from PBMCs cultured with HCoV-229E spike peptides, taken after COVID-19 vaccination. The clonotype originates from a human donor who received a COVID-19 vaccine. DNA for the CDR3: TGCGCCAGCAGCCCCGCGACAGGGTCGGGGGAGACCCAGTACTTC. Protein sequence: CASSPATGSGETQYF.